This T cell receptor beta chain derives from a study of vaccination effects on CD4 cells after COVID-19. The overall study: The second dose preceded post-vaccine samples by a median of 72 days. Study observations and caveats: Clones that were induced by infection or by vaccine showed marked contraction late after vaccination.

Here immunoSEQ multiplex PCR was the method, and the copy in TCRdb shows in-frame clones only, minus some. Of under 15,000 clones listed, around 80% are singletons. Within the ViraFEST assay, antigen-specific CD4+ T cells underwent expansion with viral peptide pools prior to sequencing. Following 10 days of culture, CD4+ T cells were isolated. This individual contracted SARS-CoV-2 between March and December 2020, as verified by PCR. Every participant took two doses of the BNT162b2 or mRNA-1273 vaccine. Wells each received more than 1.5 million PBMC, cultured with about 10 IU/ml IL-2 and about 9.4 ug/ml peptides. After removal of 2 bases from V and 1 base from J, the junction contained 9 bases not matched to a gene. The CDR3 runs to 17 residues. Germline loops: CDR1 GTSNPN, CDR2 SVGIG (reference sequence). Only one count was recorded for this clone. What it recognizes is unknown.

V and J are TRBV30 and TRBJ1-5; 9 bases align to TRBD1. Sequenced material: CD4+ T cells from PBMCs cultured with SARS-CoV-2 spike peptides, taken after COVID-19 vaccination. The receptor was derived from a human donor who had a prior SARS-CoV-2 infection. This CDR3 is CAWSSDRGTASNQPQHF. CDR3 in DNA: TGTGCCTGGAGTAGTGACAGGGGGACGGCGAGCAATCAGCCCCAGCATTTT.